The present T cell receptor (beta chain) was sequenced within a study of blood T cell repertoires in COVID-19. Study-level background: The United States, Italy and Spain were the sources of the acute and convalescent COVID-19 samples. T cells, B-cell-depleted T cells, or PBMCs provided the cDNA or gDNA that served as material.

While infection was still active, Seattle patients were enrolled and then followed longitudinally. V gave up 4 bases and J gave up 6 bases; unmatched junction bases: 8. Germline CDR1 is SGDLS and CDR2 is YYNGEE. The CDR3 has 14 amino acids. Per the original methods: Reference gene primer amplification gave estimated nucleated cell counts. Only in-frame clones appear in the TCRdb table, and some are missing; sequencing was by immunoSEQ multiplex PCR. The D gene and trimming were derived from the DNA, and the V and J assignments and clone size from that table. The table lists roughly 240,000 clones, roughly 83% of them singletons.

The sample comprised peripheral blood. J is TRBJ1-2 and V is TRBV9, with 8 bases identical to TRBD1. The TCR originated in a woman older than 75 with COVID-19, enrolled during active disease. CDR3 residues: CASSSQDRVHGYTF. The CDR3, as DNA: TGTGCCAGCAGCTCCCAGGACAGGGTACATGGCTACACCTTC.